This TCR beta chain was retrieved from a study of graft-versus-host responses after intestinal transplantation. About the study: Each recipient received a multivisceral, liver-intestinal, or isolated intestinal graft.

Using immunoSEQ multiplex PCR, the repertoire was profiled, and TCRdb retains in-frame clones only, with some absent. Here the sample spans about 88,000 clones, over 90% being singletons. This clone has more than one count but fewer than ten. Antigen specificity is unknown. This CDR3 is built from 13 residues. V lost 6 bases, J lost 0 bases, and 0 bases stayed unmatched. Germline V gene data show CDR1 as MNHNS and CDR2 as SASEGT. J is TRBJ2-3 and V is TRBV6-1, with TRBD1 identical over 7 bases. Sequenced here: unstimulated CD4+ T cells sorted from spleen or lymph node cells, sampled before transplant. This TCR derives from a human donor who was the organ donor for an intestinal transplant. Here the CDR3 DNA reads TGTGCCAGCAGACAGGGGAGCACAGATACGCAGTATTTT. Protein: CASRQGSTDTQYF.